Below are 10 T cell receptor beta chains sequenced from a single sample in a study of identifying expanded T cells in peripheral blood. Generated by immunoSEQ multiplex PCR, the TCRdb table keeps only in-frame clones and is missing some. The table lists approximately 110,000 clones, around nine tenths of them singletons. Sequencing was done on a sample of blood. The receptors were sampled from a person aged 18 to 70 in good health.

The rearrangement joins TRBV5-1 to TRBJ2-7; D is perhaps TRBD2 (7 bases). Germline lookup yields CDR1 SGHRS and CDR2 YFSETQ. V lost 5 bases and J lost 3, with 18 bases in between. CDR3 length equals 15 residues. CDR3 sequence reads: CASRTGGGAFYEQYF. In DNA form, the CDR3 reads TGCGCCAGCAGGACGGGCGGGGGCGCCTTCTACGAGCAGTACTTC. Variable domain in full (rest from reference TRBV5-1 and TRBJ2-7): KAGVTQTPRYLIKTRGQQVTLSCSPISGHRSVSWYQQTPGQGLQFLFEYFSETQRNKGNFPGRFSGRQFSNSRSEMNVSTLELGDSALYLCASRTGGGAFYEQYFGPGTRLTVT.

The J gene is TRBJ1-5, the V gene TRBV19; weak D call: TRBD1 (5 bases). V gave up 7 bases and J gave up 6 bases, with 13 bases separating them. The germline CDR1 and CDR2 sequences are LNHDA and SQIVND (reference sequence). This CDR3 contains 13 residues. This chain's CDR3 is CASIGAGPQPQHF. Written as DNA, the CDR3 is TGTGCCAGTATTGGGGCAGGACCTCAGCCCCAGCATTTT.

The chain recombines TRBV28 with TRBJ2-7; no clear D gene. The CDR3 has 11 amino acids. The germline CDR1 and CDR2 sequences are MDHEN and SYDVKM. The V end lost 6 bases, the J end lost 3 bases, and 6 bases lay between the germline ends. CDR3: CASRSYYEQYF. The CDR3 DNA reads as TGTGCCAGCAGATCATACTACGAGCAGTACTTC. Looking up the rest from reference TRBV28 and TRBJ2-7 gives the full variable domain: DVKVTQSSRYLVKRTGEKVFLECVQDMDHENMFWYRQDPGLGLRLIYFSYDVKMKEKGDIPEGYSVSREKKERFSLILESASTNQTSMYLCASRSYYEQYFGPGTRLTVT.

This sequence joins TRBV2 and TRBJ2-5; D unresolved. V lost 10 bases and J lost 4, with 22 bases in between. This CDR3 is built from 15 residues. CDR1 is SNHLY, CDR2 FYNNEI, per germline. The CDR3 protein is CATSNRAPNGETQYF. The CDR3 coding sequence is TGTGCCACCTCTAACCGTGCCCCCAACGGAGAGACCCAGTACTTC.

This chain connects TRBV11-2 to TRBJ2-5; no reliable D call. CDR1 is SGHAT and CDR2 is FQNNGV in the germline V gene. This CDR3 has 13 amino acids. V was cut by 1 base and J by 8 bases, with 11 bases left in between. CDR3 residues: CASSLVRSETQYF. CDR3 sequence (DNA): TGTGCCAGCAGCTTAGTTCGTTCCGAAACCCAGTACTTC.

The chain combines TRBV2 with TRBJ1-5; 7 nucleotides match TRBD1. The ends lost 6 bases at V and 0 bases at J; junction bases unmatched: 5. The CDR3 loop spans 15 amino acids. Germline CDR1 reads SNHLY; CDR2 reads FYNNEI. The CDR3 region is CASSLTGHSNQPQHF. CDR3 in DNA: TGTGCCAGCAGCCTGACAGGGCATAGCAATCAGCCCCAGCATTTT.

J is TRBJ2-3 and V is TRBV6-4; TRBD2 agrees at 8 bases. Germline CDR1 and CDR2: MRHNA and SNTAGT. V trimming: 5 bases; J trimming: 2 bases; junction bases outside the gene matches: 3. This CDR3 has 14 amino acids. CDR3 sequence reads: CASSYGGATDTQYF. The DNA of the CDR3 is TGTGCCAGCAGTTACGGGGGGGCCACAGATACGCAGTATTTT.

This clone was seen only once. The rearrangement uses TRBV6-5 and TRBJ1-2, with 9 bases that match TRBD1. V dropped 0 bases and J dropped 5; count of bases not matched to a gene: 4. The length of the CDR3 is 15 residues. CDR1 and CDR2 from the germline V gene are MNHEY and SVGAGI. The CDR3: CASSYSWTGEYGYTF. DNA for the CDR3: TGTGCCAGCAGTTACTCATGGACAGGGGAATATGGCTACACCTTC.

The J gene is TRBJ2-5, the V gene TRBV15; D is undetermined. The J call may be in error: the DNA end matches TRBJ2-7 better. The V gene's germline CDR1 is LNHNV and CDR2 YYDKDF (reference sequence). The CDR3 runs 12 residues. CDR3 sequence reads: CATSRGRDEQYF. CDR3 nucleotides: TGTGCCACCAGCAGAGGCCGGGACGAGCAGTACTTC.

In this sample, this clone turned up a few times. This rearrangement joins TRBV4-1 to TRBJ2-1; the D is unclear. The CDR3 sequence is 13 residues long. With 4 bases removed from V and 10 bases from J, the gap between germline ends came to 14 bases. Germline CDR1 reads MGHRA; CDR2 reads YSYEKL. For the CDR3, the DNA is TGCGCCAGCAGCCTGCCCCCCACCTGGGAGCAGTTCTTC. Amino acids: CASSLPPTWEQFF.